The clone carrying this T cell receptor beta chain was seen just once. Its antigen is not known. This may come from a read error, since a much larger clone is one base off. This record comes from a study of Graves' ophthalmopathy and Graves' hyperthyroidism. Study-wide points: Discrimination between ophthalmopathy and stable hyperthyroidism by a 13-signature model showed about 85% sensitivity and more than 65% specificity. The model predicted progression of ophthalmopathy with a sensitivity of roughly 70%, and its specificity was 72.22%.

The CDR3 extends over 16 amino acids. The V segment lost 6 bases and the J segment 1 base; nucleotides outside the gene matches: 10. CDR1 and CDR2 (germline): ENHRY, SYGVKD. New diagnoses, under 2 months' duration, and ages 18 to 65 characterized the hyperthyroidism patients. Other autoimmune diseases, uncontrolled infections, pregnancy or lactation led to the exclusion of patients. For repertoire sequencing, the TCR beta CDR3 regions were amplified from RNA transcripts. The first-round RT-PCR employed HTBI primers together with the Qiagen OneStep RT-PCR kit. A multiplex PCR was then performed as the second round. TCRdb redid the calling of the multiplex PCR reads with MiXCR, one entry per CDR3 protein. The sample includes over a million distinct CDR3 sequences, about two fifths seen only once; the top ten take 11%.

The source of this sequence is an adult man with Graves' hyperthyroidism. Sequencing was performed on peripheral blood or thyroid tissue (not recorded which). The chain links TRBV10-3 to TRBJ2-7, with TRBD2 matching 9 bases. The CDR3 DNA follows: TGTGCCATCAGCCCGTCTGCAGGACTAGCGTCCTACGAGCAGTACTTC. Translated, it gives CAISPSAGLASYEQYF.